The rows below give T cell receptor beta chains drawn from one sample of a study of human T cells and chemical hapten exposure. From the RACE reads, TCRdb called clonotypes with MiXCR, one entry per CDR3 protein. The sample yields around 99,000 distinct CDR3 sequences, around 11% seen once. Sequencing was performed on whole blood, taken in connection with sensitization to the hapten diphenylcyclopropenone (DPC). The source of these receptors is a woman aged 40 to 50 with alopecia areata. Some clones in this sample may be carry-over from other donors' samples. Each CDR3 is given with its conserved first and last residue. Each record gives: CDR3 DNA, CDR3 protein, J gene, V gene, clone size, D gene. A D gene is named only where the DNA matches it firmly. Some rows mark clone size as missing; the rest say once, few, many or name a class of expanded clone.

TGTGCCAGCAGCTTAATGGGGGACCTGAGTACTGAAGCTTTCTTT | CASSLMGDLSTEAFF | TRBJ1-1 | TRBV7-9 | few | .
TGCAGCGGTTACACCGGGGAGCTGTTTTTT | CSGYTGELFF | TRBJ2-2 | TRBV29-1 | . | .
TGTGCCAGCAGCCGTATTGACCAGGCCGAGCAGTACTTC | CASSRIDQAEQYF | TRBJ2-7 | TRBV2 | many | .
TGTGCCAGCAGCCTAGGGGGTGTGGGAGAGACCCAGTACTTC | CASSLGGVGETQYF | TRBJ2-5 | TRBV5-6 | few | .
TGTGCCAGCACCCACACCGGGGAGCTGTTTTTT | CASTHTGELFF | TRBJ2-2 | TRBV27 | . | .
TGTGCCAGCAGCTTCACGGGCAGAGTGAACACTGAAGCTTTCTTT | CASSFTGRVNTEAFF | TRBJ1-1 | TRBV7-9 | few | .
TGCAGCGAGAGGGATTACAATGAGCAGTTCTTC | CSERDYNEQFF | TRBJ2-1 | TRBV29-1 | few | .
TGTGCCAGCAGTGAATACGGCTCGAGCTCCTACAATGAGCAGTTCTTC | CASSEYGSSSYNEQFF | TRBJ2-1 | TRBV6-1 | . | .
TGCAGCACCAAGAAACAGGGGAACACTGAAGCTTTCTTT | CSTKKQGNTEAFF | TRBJ1-1 | TRBV29-1 | few | .
TGTGCCAGCTCAGCGGACAGTGAGAATGAAAAACTGTTTTTT | CASSADSENEKLFF | TRBJ1-4 | TRBV18 | many | .
TGTGCCAGCAGCTTATTCGTAGGGGAGGGACTAGCGGGAGCAAAGTTCTTC | CASSLFVGEGLAGAKFF | TRBJ2-1 | TRBV7-3 | . | TRBD2
TGTGCCAGCAGCTTAATGGTGAGGAATGAGCAGTTCTTC | CASSLMVRNEQFF | TRBJ2-1 | TRBV11-2 | many | .
TGTGCCAGCAGTACTCCCCTCGGACACACTGAAGCTTTCTTT | CASSTPLGHTEAFF | TRBJ1-1 | TRBV6-2/TRBV6-3 | . | .
TGTGCCAGCAGCCAAGACAGGGCCTACGAGCAGTACTTC | CASSQDRAYEQYF | TRBJ2-7 | TRBV3-1 | few | .
TGTGCCAGCAGCCGCTCACGGACTAGCGGTTACGAGCAGTACTTC | CASSRSRTSGYEQYF | TRBJ2-7 | TRBV7-2 | few | TRBD2
TGTGCCAGCAGTTTACGGGCGGGAGTGGGGAATGAGCAGTTCTTC | CASSLRAGVGNEQFF | TRBJ2-1 | TRBV27 | . | TRBD2
TGTGCCAGCAGTTTAGGGACAAGCAATCAGCCCCAGCATTTT | CASSLGTSNQPQHF | TRBJ1-5 | TRBV12-3/TRBV12-4 | many | .
TGCGCCAGCAGTCAAATCCCCGGACAGAAAGCTTTTAATAGCAATCAGCCCCAGCATTTT | CASSQIPGQKAFNSNQPQHF | TRBJ1-5 | TRBV23-1 | few | .
TGTGCCAGCAGTCGCCGGGACACCACCTACAATGAGCAGTTCTTC | CASSRRDTTYNEQFF | TRBJ2-1 | TRBV2 | many | .
TGTGCCAGTAGTTCCTCCACCCTTTTAGCCAAAAACATTCAGTACTTC | CASSSSTLLAKNIQYF | TRBJ2-4 | TRBV19 | few | .
TGTGCCAGCTCACTCTCAAGGGGGAAAGAGACCCAGTACTTC | CASSLSRGKETQYF | TRBJ2-5 | TRBV18 | . | .
TGTGCCAGCAGTTCCGGGACAGGGGGCTACGAGCAGTACTTC | CASSSGTGGYEQYF | TRBJ2-7 | TRBV28 | . | TRBD1
TGTGCCAGCAGCCAAGACCGGGCGAATTCACCCCTCCACTTT | CASSQDRANSPLHF | TRBJ1-6 | TRBV4-2 | few | .
TGCAGTGCTAGAGATCTAGGAAGCGGGACCGACGAGCAGTACTTC | CSARDLGSGTDEQYF | TRBJ2-7 | TRBV20-1 | . | TRBD2
TGTGCCAGCAGCGCTGCAGCCGCAACTAATGAAAAACTGTTTTTT | CASSAAAATNEKLFF | TRBJ1-4 | TRBV7-8 | few | .
TGTGCCAGCATCAAGTCCCAACGCCAAAGCACAGATACGCAGTATTTT | CASIKSQRQSTDTQYF | TRBJ2-3 | TRBV7-8 | many | .
TGTGCCATCACCGAGACTAGCGGACACACAGATACGCAGTATTTT | CAITETSGHTDTQYF | TRBJ2-3 | TRBV10-3 | few | TRBD2
TGTGCCAGTAGTACGCCCGGGATGGCTAGCGGGAGGACTGAGCAGTTCTTC | CASSTPGMASGRTEQFF | TRBJ2-1 | TRBV19 | . | TRBD2
TGCGCCAGCAGCTTGAGGCTAGTGGGGTACAATGAGCAGTTCTTC | CASSLRLVGYNEQFF | TRBJ2-1 | TRBV5-1 | many | .
TGTGCCAGCAGTTGGTTCGGGGAGCAAGCCTACGAGCAGTACTTC | CASSWFGEQAYEQYF | TRBJ2-7 | TRBV6-2/TRBV6-3 | few | .
TGCAGTGCTAGTGGGCAGGGCAATCAGCCCCAGCATTTT | CSASGQGNQPQHF | TRBJ1-5 | TRBV20-1 | . | .